This T cell receptor beta chain was recovered during a study of blood T cell repertoires in COVID-19. CDR3 length: 13 residues. V lost 11 bases to trimming and J lost 1 base, with 14 bases between them. The germline CDR1 and CDR2 sequences are MNHEY and SVGAGI. The authors' processing: It was from reference gene primer amplification that nucleated cell counts were estimated. Produced via immunoSEQ multiplex PCR; TCRdb's table is partial and in-frame only. The D gene and trimming were derived from the DNA, and the V and J assignments and clone size from that table. The sample has 150,000 or so clones; about three quarters are singletons. This clone was counted a single time.

The chain carries TRBV6-5 and TRBJ1-1; D call uncertain. The receptor was isolated from a man at least 80 years old with acute or convalescent COVID-19. Sequenced input: peripheral blood. The CDR3, as DNA: TGTGCCGCTGGGCGGAGGGAGAACACTGAAGCTTTCTTT. It is translated as CAAGRRENTEAFF.